Following are 5 T cell receptor beta chains from one sample sequenced in a study of blood T cell repertoires in COVID-19. Sequenced by immunoSEQ multiplex PCR; TCRdb stores in-frame clones only, minus some. This table holds about 280,000 clones, around 88% found once. Sequenced material: PBMCs or T cells enriched from blood (not recorded which). The receptor set was obtained from a woman in her forties who had recovered from COVID-19.

This chain links TRBV28 with TRBJ1-5; D possibly corresponds to TRBD1 (5 bases). Trimming shortened V by 5 bases and J by 1 base, and 15 bases separated the two germline ends. CDR3 length: 16 residues. Germline CDR1 MDHEN, CDR2 SYDVKM. The CDR3 protein is CASSLLTRQSNQPQHF. The CDR3 DNA is TGTGCCAGCAGTCTCCTGACCCGACAGAGCAATCAGCCCCAGCATTTT. Combining the CDR3 with reference TRBV28 and TRBJ1-5 gives the whole variable domain DVKVTQSSRYLVKRTGEKVFLECVQDMDHENMFWYRQDPGLGLRLIYFSYDVKMKEKGDIPEGYSVSREKKERFSLILESASTNQTSMYLCASSLLTRQSNQPQHFGDGTRLSIL.

The rearrangement uses TRBV7-2 and TRBJ2-5; a possible D gene is TRBD1 (6 bases). This CDR3 spans 14 amino acids. CDR1 SGHTA and CDR2 FQGNSA come from the germline V gene. V shed 4 bases and J shed 2 bases, with 11 bases lying between them. The DNA for the CDR3 is TGTGCCAGCAGCTCCGGACAGCCTCAAGAGACCCAGTACTTC. This codes for CASSSGQPQETQYF.

The chain carries TRBV6-2 or TRBV6-3 and TRBJ2-7, with a tentative D call TRBD1 (5 bases). The CDR3 extends over 15 amino acids. Germline V gene lookup returns CDR1 MNHEY and CDR2 SVGEGT. The V and J ends lost 2 bases and 6 bases respectively, with 17 bases between them. The CDR3 sequence is CASSYQGASIGEQYF. The CDR3, as DNA: TGTGCCAGCAGTTACCAGGGCGCCTCGATTGGCGAGCAGTACTTC.

V usage is TRBV28 and J usage is TRBJ1-4, with 9 positions matching TRBD1. Unmatched junction bases numbered 3, after V lost 5 bases and J lost 5 bases. Germline V gives CDR1 MDHEN, CDR2 SYDVKM. This CDR3 has 14 residues. The DNA of the CDR3 is TGTGCCAGCAGTCTGGACAGGGGAAATGAAAAACTGTTTTTT. Protein: CASSLDRGNEKLFF. The full variable domain, its missing parts supplied by reference TRBV28 and TRBJ1-4, is DVKVTQSSRYLVKRTGEKVFLECVQDMDHENMFWYRQDPGLGLRLIYFSYDVKMKEKGDIPEGYSVSREKKERFSLILESASTNQTSMYLCASSLDRGNEKLFFGSGTQLSVL.

The V call is TRBV5-1, the J call TRBJ2-3; TRBD1 agrees at 9 bases. J was trimmed by 5 bases and V by 4 bases; bases with no gene match: 11. Germline assignment: CDR1 SGHRS and CDR2 YFSETQ. The CDR3 runs to 16 residues. DNA for the CDR3: TGCGCCAGCAGCCATGACGACAGGGGGGTAGGAGATACGCAGTATTTT. This gives the protein CASSHDDRGVGDTQYF.